Listed below are T cell receptor beta chains from one sample, sequenced in a study of Ad26.COV2.S vaccination and SARS-CoV-2 variants. Assay: immunoSEQ multiplex PCR; the TCRdb copy retains only in-frame clones and omits some. The sample records 300,000 to 400,000 clones, roughly 91% being singletons. The source was peripheral blood, collected in a trial of Ad26.COV2.S vaccine versus placebo. All receptors derive from a person aged 18-60 years who received the Ad26.COV2.S COVID-19 vaccine or a placebo. Both conserved end residues are part of each CDR3. The D gene is left open where the match is weak. The listing skips clone size in some rows; elsewhere it reads once, few, many or a size class.

j_gene: TRBJ2-2
v_gene: TRBV6-5
abundance: NA
d_gene: NA
CDR3aa: CASSLDTFANTGELFF
CDR3nt: TGTGCCAGCAGTTTAGACACGTTCGCGAACACCGGGGAGCTGTTTTTT

j_gene: TRBJ1-5
v_gene: TRBV7-2
abundance: once
d_gene: NA
CDR3aa: CASSLGSGGSEPQHF
CDR3nt: TGTGCCAGCAGCTTAGGGTCAGGAGGGAGTGAGCCCCAGCATTTT

j_gene: TRBJ2-5
v_gene: TRBV10-2
abundance: NA
d_gene: TRBD1
CDR3aa: CASTVQGARETQYF
CDR3nt: TGCGCCAGCACAGTCCAGGGGGCTAGAGAGACCCAGTACTTC

j_gene: TRBJ2-1
v_gene: TRBV2
abundance: NA
d_gene: NA
CDR3aa: CASSLQLDGFTFF
CDR3nt: TGTGCCAGCAGCCTGCAACTGGACGGGTTTACGTTCTTC

j_gene: TRBJ2-1
v_gene: TRBV28
abundance: NA
d_gene: TRBD2
CDR3aa: CASSFSAGAHEQFF
CDR3nt: TGTGCCAGCAGTTTTTCCGCGGGAGCGCATGAGCAGTTCTTC

j_gene: TRBJ1-1
v_gene: TRBV12-3/TRBV12-4
abundance: NA
d_gene: NA
CDR3aa: CASSLDGATEAFF
CDR3nt: TGTGCCAGCAGTTTAGACGGGGCCACTGAAGCTTTCTTT

j_gene: TRBJ2-3
v_gene: TRBV19
abundance: NA
d_gene: NA
CDR3aa: CASRDLNPDTQYF
CDR3nt: TGTGCCAGCCGGGACCTTAACCCAGATACGCAGTATTTT

j_gene: TRBJ2-3
v_gene: TRBV7-9
abundance: NA
d_gene: TRBD1
CDR3aa: CASSLWQGAGDTQYF
CDR3nt: TGTGCCAGCAGCTTGTGGCAGGGGGCAGGAGATACGCAGTATTTT

j_gene: TRBJ2-3
v_gene: TRBV2
abundance: NA
d_gene: TRBD1
CDR3aa: CASSELTGITDTQYF
CDR3nt: TGTGCCAGCAGTGAATTGACAGGGATCACAGATACGCAGTATTTT

j_gene: TRBJ1-4
v_gene: TRBV28
abundance: NA
d_gene: TRBD1
CDR3aa: CASSPTGGVEKLFF
CDR3nt: TGTGCCAGCAGCCCGACAGGGGGCGTTGAAAAACTGTTTTTT

j_gene: TRBJ2-1
v_gene: TRBV28
abundance: once
d_gene: TRBD2
CDR3aa: CASSFLLAGSQDADNEQFF
CDR3nt: TGTGCCAGCAGTTTCTTACTAGCGGGCTCCCAGGACGCGGACAATGAGCAGTTCTTC

j_gene: TRBJ2-7
v_gene: TRBV6-5
abundance: NA
d_gene: TRBD1
CDR3aa: CASSFRGTGGHEQYF
CDR3nt: TGTGCCAGCAGTTTCCGGGGGACAGGGGGCCACGAGCAGTACTTC

j_gene: TRBJ1-2
v_gene: TRBV15
abundance: NA
d_gene: NA
CDR3aa: CATSRDAGALYGYTF
CDR3nt: TGTGCCACCAGCAGGGATGCAGGGGCACTCTATGGCTACACCTTC

j_gene: TRBJ2-7
v_gene: TRBV10-3
abundance: NA
d_gene: NA
CDR3aa: CAIRGAGTTYEQYF
CDR3nt: TGTGCCATCAGGGGGGCGGGGACCACCTACGAGCAGTACTTC

j_gene: TRBJ2-1
v_gene: TRBV19
abundance: NA
d_gene: NA
CDR3aa: CASSRASEYNEQFF
CDR3nt: TGTGCCAGTAGTAGGGCTAGCGAATACAATGAGCAGTTCTTC

j_gene: TRBJ2-7
v_gene: TRBV6-5
abundance: NA
d_gene: NA
CDR3aa: CASSYLGGEQYF
CDR3nt: TGTGCCAGCAGTTACCTCGGTGGCGAGCAGTACTTC